This T cell receptor beta chain was observed in a study of shared clonotypes between healthy human individuals. Memory CD4+ cells were the fraction left after CD45RA+ naive selection. Generated by immunoSEQ multiplex PCR, the TCRdb table keeps only in-frame clones and is missing some. The sample lists fewer than 1.6 million clones, 97% to 99% occurring once. Per germline, CDR1 SGHRS and CDR2 YFSETQ. The CDR3 extends over 13 amino acids. V gave up 6 bases and J gave up 0 bases, with 7 bases separating them. Sample: naive CD4+ T cells sorted from blood. The sample's subset: CD45RA+ positively selected. The sequence was collected from a man aged 25-45 years in good health. The genes are TRBV5-1 and TRBJ2-1; D is uncertain. This CDR3 reads CASTVASYNEQFF. CDR3 DNA: TGCGCCAGCACGGTGGCCTCCTACAATGAGCAGTTCTTC.